This T cell receptor beta chain originates from a study of blood T cell repertoires in COVID-19. The V gene's germline CDR1 is ENHRY and CDR2 SYGVKD. This CDR3 has 14 amino acids. Trimming stripped 7 bases from V and 3 bases from J, with 12 bases between. TCRdb's copy holds only in-frame clones and misses some; the assay was immunoSEQ multiplex PCR. The top ten hold around 13% of the sample, which has 180,000 or so clones, 84% seen once. The sample comprised peripheral blood. The sequence derives from a woman between 65 and 79 years old with COVID-19, enrolled during active disease. The chain has TRBV10-3 and TRBJ2-2; weak D call: TRBD2 (6 bases). The chain's CDR3 is CAIKREVDTGELFF. CDR3 sequence (DNA): TGTGCCATCAAGAGGGAGGTGGACACCGGGGAGCTGTTTTTT.